This entry lists 8 T cell receptor beta chains sequenced from one sample in a study of regulatory T cells in long-lasting Graves disease. Time point denoted: newly diagnosed GD, antithyroid drugs for less than 3 months. The authors made the TCR library using RNA they extracted from PBMCs. Investigators prepared the TCR beta libraries by applying iRepertoire HTBI primers and Arm-PCR of CDR3 regions. TCRdb called the multiplex PCR reads again in MiXCR, with one record for every CDR3 protein. Here the sample spans approximately 440,000 distinct CDR3 sequences, around 15% being singletons. These data also featured in a second study, about T cells in Graves' hyperthyroidism and ophthalmopathy.

The sample was peripheral blood mononuclear cells (PBMCs), taken at new diagnosis, from a patient treated with antithyroid drugs. The receptors stem from a man between 40 and 49 years old with Graves disease.

The chain is built from TRBV24-1 and TRBJ2-3; TRBD2 aligns across 7 bases. The CDR3 is made up of 15 amino acids. V was pared by 0 bases and J by 4 bases, with 3 bases of the junction left unmatched. The germline CDR1 and CDR2 sequences are KGHDR and SFDVKD. The CDR3 sequence: CATSDLSGKSDTQYF. CDR3 bases: TGTGCCACCAGTGATTTGAGCGGGAAGTCAGATACGCAGTATTTT.

This clonotype was found many times. The J gene is TRBJ2-7, the V gene TRBV27; 9 nucleotides agree with TRBD2. This CDR3 has 14 amino acids. V shed 3 bases, J shed 2 bases, and the junction held 2 bases outside the gene matches. Germline V gene sequence: CDR1 MNHEY, CDR2 SMNVEV (reference sequence). The CDR3 bases are TGTGCCAGCAGTTTGACTAGCGGACCCTACGAGCAGTACTTC. Translating it yields CASSLTSGPYEQYF.

This clonotype was seen a few times. The genes are TRBV11-2 and TRBJ1-1; D remains ambiguous. Trimming took 1 base from V and 8 from J, leaving 8 bases between them. CDR1 is SGHAT, CDR2 FQNNGV, per germline. The CDR3 length is 12 residues. The CDR3 DNA reads TGTGCCAGCAGCTTAGGGGTGGTAGAAGCTTTCTTT. Protein product: CASSLGVVEAFF.

This clonotype was detected a few times. The chain employs TRBV7-9 and TRBJ2-7; D might be TRBD1 (5 bases). This CDR3 has 14 residues. The V end was cut by 6 bases, the J end by 5 bases, with 17 bases between. Germline loops: CDR1 SEHNR, CDR2 FQNEAQ (reference sequence). CDR3 amino acids: CASSWGLQGHEQYF. CDR3 nucleotide sequence: TGTGCCAGCAGTTGGGGCTTGCAAGGCCACGAGCAGTACTTC.

The CDR3: CASSSLPEAFF. The CDR3 coding sequence is TGTGCCAGCAGCTCCCTCCCTGAAGCTTTCTTT. This sequence joins TRBV7-2 and TRBJ1-1; D unresolved. Germline lookup yields CDR1 SGHTA and CDR2 FQGNSA. Deletions cut 4 bases from V and 6 bases from J, with 6 bases between. There are 11 residues in the CDR3.

This clonotype was seen only a few times. The rearrangement links TRBV12-3 or TRBV12-4 to TRBJ1-1; D is unresolved. Trimming cost V 4 bases and J 1 base, with 7 bases left between them. CDR3 length: 13 amino acids. The CDR3 sequence: CASSSPRNTEAFF. In DNA, the CDR3 is TGTGCCAGCAGTTCCCCTCGGAACACTGAAGCTTTCTTT.

V is TRBV2 and J is TRBJ2-7; 9 nucleotides match TRBD1. Germline assignment: CDR1 SNHLY and CDR2 FYNNEI. CDR3 length: 14 residues. Trimming removed 3 bases from V and 7 bases from J; junction bases left unmatched: 7. The CDR3 region is CASSDGTGFTEQYF. CDR3 DNA: TGTGCCAGCAGTGATGGGACAGGGTTCACAGAGCAGTACTTC.

This clonotype was observed at least ten times. CDR3 in DNA: TGTGCCAGCAGTGAAAGGGTTAGCGGGAGGAGGCGCGACAATGAGCAGTTCTTC. It encodes CASSERVSGRRRDNEQFF. This sequence joins TRBV2 and TRBJ2-1; 10 nucleotides align to TRBD2. Germline values: CDR1 SNHLY, CDR2 FYNNEI. V trimming: 2 bases; J trimming: 5 bases; junction bases outside the gene matches: 12. The CDR3 sequence is 18 residues long.